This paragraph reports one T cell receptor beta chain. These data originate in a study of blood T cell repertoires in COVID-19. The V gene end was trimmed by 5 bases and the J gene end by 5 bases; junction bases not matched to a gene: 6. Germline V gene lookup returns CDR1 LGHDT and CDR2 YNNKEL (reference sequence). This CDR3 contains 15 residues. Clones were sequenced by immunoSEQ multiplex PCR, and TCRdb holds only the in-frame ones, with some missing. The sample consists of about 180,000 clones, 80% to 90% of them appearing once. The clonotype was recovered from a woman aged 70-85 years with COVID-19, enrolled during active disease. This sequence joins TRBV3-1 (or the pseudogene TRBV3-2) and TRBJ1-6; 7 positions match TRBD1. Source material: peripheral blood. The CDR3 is CASSIGQENNSPLHF. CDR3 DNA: TGTGCCAGCAGCATCGGACAGGAGAATAATTCACCCCTCCACTTT.